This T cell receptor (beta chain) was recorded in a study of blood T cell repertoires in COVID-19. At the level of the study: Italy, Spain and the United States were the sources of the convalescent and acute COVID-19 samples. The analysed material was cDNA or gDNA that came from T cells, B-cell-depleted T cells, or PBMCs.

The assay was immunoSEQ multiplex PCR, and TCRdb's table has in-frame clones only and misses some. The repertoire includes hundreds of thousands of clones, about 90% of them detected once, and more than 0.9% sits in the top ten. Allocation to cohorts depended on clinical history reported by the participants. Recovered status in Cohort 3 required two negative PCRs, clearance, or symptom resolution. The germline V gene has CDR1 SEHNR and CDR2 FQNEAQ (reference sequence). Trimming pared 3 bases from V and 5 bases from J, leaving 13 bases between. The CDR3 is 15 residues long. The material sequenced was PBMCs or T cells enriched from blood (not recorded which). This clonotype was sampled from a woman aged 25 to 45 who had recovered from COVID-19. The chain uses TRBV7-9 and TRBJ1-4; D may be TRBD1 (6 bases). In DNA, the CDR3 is TGTGCCAGCAGCTTTACCGGACAGATAAATGAAAAACTGTTTTTT. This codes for CASSFTGQINEKLFF.